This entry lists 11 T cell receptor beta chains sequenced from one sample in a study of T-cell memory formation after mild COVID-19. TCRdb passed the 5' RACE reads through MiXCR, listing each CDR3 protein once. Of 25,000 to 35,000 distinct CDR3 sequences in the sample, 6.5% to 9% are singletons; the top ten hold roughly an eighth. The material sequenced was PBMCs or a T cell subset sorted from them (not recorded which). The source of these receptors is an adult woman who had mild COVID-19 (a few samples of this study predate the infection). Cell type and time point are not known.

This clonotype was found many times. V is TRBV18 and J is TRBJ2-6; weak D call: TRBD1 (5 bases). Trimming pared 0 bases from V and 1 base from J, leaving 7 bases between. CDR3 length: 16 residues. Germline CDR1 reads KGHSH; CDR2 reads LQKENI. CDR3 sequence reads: CASSPPGRSGANVLTF. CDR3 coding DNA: TGTGCCAGCTCACCACCGGGGCGGTCTGGGGCCAACGTCCTGACTTTC.

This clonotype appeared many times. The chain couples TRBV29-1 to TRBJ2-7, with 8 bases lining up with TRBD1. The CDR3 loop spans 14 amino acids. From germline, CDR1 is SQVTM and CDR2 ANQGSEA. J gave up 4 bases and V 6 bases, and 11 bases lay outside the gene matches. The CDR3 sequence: CSVCSGTGVYEQYF. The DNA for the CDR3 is TGCAGCGTCTGTTCCGGGACAGGCGTGTACGAGCAGTACTTC.

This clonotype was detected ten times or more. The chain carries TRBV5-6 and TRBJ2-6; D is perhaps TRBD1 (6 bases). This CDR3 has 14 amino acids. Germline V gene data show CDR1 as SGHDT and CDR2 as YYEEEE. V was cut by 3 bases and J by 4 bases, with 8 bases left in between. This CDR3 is CASSSTGGANVLTF. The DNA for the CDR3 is TGTGCCAGCAGCTCGACAGGAGGGGCCAACGTCCTGACTTTC.

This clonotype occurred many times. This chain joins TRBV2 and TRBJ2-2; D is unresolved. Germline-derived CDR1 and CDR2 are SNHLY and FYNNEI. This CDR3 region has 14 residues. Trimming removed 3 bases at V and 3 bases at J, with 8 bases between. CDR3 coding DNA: TGTGCCAGCAGTGACGGGCTCTACACCGGGGAGCTGTTTTTT. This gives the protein CASSDGLYTGELFF. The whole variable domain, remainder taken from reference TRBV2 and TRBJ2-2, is EPEVTQTPSHQVTQMGQEVILRCVPISNHLYFYWYRQILGQKVEFLVSFYNNEISEKSEIFDDQFSVERPDGSNFTLKIRSTKLEDSAMYFCASSDGLYTGELFFGEGSRLTVL.

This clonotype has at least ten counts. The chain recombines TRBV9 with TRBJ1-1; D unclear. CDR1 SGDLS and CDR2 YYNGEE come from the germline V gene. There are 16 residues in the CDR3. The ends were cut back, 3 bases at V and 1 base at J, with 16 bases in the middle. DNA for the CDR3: TGTGCCAGCAGCGCAGTTAAGGGAGGCGGGAACACTGAAGCTTTCTTT. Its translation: CASSAVKGGGNTEAFF. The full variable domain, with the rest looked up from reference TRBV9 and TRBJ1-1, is DSGVTQTPKHLITATGQRVTLRCSPRSGDLSVYWYQQSLDQGLQFLIQYYNGEERAKGNILERFSAQQFPDLHSELNLSSLELGDSALYFCASSAVKGGGNTEAFFGQGTRLTVV.

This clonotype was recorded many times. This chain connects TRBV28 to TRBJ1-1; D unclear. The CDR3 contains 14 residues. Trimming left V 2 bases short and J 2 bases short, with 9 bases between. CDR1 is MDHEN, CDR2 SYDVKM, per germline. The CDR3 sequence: CASSLGLINTEAFF. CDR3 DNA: TGTGCCAGCAGTTTAGGGCTGATTAACACTGAAGCTTTCTTT.

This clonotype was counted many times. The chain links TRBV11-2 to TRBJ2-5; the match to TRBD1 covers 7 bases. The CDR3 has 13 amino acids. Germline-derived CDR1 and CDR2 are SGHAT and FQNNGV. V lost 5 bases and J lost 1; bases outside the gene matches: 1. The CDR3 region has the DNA TGTGCCAGCAGCACAGGGGTCCAAGAGACCCAGTACTTC. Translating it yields CASSTGVQETQYF.

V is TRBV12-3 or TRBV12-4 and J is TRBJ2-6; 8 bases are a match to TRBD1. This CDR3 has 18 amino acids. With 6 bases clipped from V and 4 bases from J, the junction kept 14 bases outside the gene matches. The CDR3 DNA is TGTGCCAGCAGAAAGACAGGGGTAACTGCGGACGGGGCCAACGTCCTGACTTTC. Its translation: CASRKTGVTADGANVLTF.

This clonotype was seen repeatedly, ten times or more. As DNA, the CDR3 is TGTGCCAGCAGCGGGACAGGGAGGGGTGGCTACACCTTC. Translation: CASSGTGRGGYTF. The chain links TRBV5-6 to TRBJ1-2; 9 positions match TRBD1. The V gene end was trimmed by 4 bases and the J gene end by 7 bases; junction bases not matched to a gene: 5. The CDR3 spans 13 residues. Looked up from germline, CDR1 is SGHDT and CDR2 is YYEEEE.

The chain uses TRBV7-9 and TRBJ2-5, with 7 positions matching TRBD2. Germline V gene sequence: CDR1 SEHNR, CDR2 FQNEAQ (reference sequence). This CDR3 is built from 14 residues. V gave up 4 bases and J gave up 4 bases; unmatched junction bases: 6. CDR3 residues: CASSSGPGGETQYF. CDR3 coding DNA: TGTGCCAGCAGCTCGGGACCGGGGGGAGAGACCCAGTACTTC.

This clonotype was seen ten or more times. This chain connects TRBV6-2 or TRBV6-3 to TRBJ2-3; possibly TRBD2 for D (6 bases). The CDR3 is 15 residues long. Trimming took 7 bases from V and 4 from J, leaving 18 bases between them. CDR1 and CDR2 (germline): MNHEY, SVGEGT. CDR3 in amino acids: CASTQEGSGADTQYF. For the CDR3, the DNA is TGTGCCAGCACCCAGGAGGGGAGCGGCGCAGATACGCAGTATTTT.